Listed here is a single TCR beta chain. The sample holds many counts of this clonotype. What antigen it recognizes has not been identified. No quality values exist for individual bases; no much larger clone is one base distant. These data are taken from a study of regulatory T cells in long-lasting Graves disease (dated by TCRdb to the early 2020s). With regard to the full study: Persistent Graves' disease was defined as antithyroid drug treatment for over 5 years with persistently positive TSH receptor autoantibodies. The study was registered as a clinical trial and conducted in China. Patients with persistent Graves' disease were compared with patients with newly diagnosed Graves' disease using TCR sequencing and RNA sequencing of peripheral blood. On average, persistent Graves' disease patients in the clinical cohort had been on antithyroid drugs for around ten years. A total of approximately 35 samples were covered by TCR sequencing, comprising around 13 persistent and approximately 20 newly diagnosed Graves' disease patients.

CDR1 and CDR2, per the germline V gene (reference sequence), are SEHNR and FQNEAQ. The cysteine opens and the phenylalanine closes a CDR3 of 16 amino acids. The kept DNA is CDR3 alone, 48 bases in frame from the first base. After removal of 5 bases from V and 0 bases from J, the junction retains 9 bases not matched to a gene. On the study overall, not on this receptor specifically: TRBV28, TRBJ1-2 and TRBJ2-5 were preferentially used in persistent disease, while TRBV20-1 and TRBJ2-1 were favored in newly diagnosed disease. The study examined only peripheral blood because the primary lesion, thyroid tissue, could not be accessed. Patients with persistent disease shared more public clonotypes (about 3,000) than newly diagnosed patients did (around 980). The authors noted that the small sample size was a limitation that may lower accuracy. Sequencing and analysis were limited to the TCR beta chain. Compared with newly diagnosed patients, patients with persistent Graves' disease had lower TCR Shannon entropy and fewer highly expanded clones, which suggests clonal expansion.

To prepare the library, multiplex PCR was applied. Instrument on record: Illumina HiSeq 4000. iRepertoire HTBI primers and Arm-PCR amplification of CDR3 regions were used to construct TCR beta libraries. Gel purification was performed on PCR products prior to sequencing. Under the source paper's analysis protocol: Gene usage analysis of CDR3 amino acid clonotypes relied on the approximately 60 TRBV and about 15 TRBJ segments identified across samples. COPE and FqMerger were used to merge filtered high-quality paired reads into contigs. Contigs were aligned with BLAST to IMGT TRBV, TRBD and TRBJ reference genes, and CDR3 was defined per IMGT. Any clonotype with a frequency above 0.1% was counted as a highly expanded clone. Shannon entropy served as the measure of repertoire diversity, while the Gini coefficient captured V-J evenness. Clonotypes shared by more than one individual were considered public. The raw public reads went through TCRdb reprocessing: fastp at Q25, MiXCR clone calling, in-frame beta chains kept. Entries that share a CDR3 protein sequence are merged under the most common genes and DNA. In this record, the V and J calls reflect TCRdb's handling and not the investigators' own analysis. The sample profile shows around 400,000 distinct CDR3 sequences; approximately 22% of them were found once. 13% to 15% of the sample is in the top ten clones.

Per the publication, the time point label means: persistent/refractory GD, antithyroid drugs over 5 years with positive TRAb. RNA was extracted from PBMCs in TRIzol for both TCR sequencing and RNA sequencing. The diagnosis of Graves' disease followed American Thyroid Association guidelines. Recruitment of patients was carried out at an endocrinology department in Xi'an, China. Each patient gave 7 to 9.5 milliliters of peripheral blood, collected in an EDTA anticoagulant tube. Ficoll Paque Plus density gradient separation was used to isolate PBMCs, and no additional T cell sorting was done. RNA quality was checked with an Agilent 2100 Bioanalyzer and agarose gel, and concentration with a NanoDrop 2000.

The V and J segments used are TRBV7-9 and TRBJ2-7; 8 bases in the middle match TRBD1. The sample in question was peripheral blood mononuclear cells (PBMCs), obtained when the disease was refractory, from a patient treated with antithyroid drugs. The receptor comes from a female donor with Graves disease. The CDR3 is CASSHTGGQTSYEQYF. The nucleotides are TGTGCCAGCAGCCACACAGGGGGTCAAACCTCCTACGAGCAGTACTTC.